This T cell receptor beta chain was sequenced in a study of T cell responses to AZD1222 COVID-19 vaccine. General study findings and limits: Two AZD1222 administrations were followed by greater Spike-specific TCR breadth and depth. It should be noted that donors were predominantly white British and more often female, and clonal diversity was possibly underestimated.

Repertoires were generated with immunoSEQ multiplex PCR, while TCRdb's copy carries only in-frame clones and drops some. Of some 84,000 clones in the sample, 88% were seen once. About this clone: The antigen remains undetermined.

With 3 bases removed from V and 5 bases from J, the gap between germline ends came to 10 bases. The CDR3 runs to 13 residues. In germline, CDR1 is LNHDA, CDR2 SQIVND (reference sequence). Here the sequenced sample was peripheral blood, taken on day 0 of AZD1222 vaccination. The chain links TRBV19 to TRBJ2-5, with D tentatively TRBD1 (5 bases). This receptor was identified in an adult in good health. The CDR3 here is CASSIAGMETQYF. In DNA, the CDR3 is TGTGCCAGTAGTATCGCAGGGATGGAGACCCAGTACTTC.